Presented here are 20 T cell receptor beta chains from one specimen sequenced in a study of blood T cell repertoires in COVID-19. Sequencing was performed with immunoSEQ multiplex PCR; in TCRdb, only in-frame clones are kept and a portion is missing. Of some 380,000 clones listed, around 90% are singletons. Source material: peripheral blood. The receptors come from a man younger than 35 with active or convalescent COVID-19.

This chain connects TRBV15 to TRBJ2-3, with 9 bases that match TRBD1. CDR3 length equals 15 residues. J gave up 3 bases and V 4 bases, and 5 bases lay outside the gene matches. CDR1 is LNHNV, CDR2 YYDKDF, per germline (reference sequence). CDR3 region: CATSTTGGRTDTQYF. The CDR3 coding sequence is TGTGCCACCAGCACAACAGGGGGCAGGACAGATACGCAGTATTTT.

J is TRBJ1-4 and V is TRBV9, with 8 bases that match TRBD1. The CDR3 totals 17 residues. Germline CDR1 is SGDLS and CDR2 is YYNGEE. With V trimmed by 3 bases and J by 0 bases, 7 bases remained unmatched. CDR3 in DNA: TGTGCCAGCAGCGAAAGGACAGGGCTGTCAACTAATGAAAAACTGTTTTTT. Translation: CASSERTGLSTNEKLFF.

The CDR3 loop is CASSLGLQGNQPQHF. For the CDR3, the DNA is TGTGCCAGCAGCTTAGGGTTACAGGGCAATCAGCCCCAGCATTTT. This chain uses TRBV7-9 with TRBJ1-5, with D tentatively TRBD1 (5 bases). CDR1 is SEHNR, CDR2 FQNEAQ, per germline (reference sequence). CDR3 length: 15 amino acids. Trimming cost V 1 base and J 2 bases, with 9 bases left between them.

This clone was detected only once. The rearrangement links TRBV18 to TRBJ1-6; D not certain. The CDR3 loop spans 16 amino acids. The V end was cut by 1 base, the J end by 9 bases, with 16 bases between. Germline V gives CDR1 KGHSH, CDR2 LQKENI. The CDR3 bases are TGTGCCAGCTCACCACTCGGGATTCTTTCCAGTTCACCCCTCCACTTT. Protein sequence: CASSPLGILSSSPLHF.

This rearrangement joins TRBV6-5 to TRBJ2-7; 9 bases map to TRBD1. V gave up 7 bases and J gave up 0 bases; unmatched junction bases: 4. The CDR3 length is 14 residues. Germline CDR1 and CDR2: MNHEY and SVGAGI. CDR3: CASNRQGGSYEQYF. CDR3 nucleotide sequence: TGTGCCAGCAACAGACAGGGGGGCTCCTACGAGCAGTACTTC.

The V gene is TRBV7-3, the J gene TRBJ2-2, with TRBD2 identical over 8 bases. With V trimmed by 4 bases and J by 2 bases, 12 bases remained unmatched. CDR1 is SGHTA, CDR2 FQGTGA, per germline. The CDR3 loop spans 18 amino acids. The CDR3 spells CASSWGAGAYLNTGELFF. DNA for the CDR3: TGTGCCAGCAGCTGGGGAGCGGGGGCCTACTTAAACACCGGGGAGCTGTTTTTT.

This clone has only one observation. Other DNA sequences of this sample code for an identical CDR3. The rearrangement joins TRBV18 to TRBJ1-2, with D tentatively TRBD1 (6 bases). V shed 2 bases and J shed 2 bases, with 6 bases lying between them. Per germline, CDR1 KGHSH and CDR2 LQKENI. The CDR3 loop spans 13 amino acids. The CDR3 loop is CASSPGQNYGYTF. CDR3 DNA: TGTGCCAGCTCACCAGGACAGAACTATGGCTACACCTTC.

The chain joins TRBV5-4 to TRBJ2-7; TRBD1 matches at 8 bases. Germline trimming cut 2 bases from V and 5 bases from J; bases unmatched to any gene: 12. Germline CDR1 is SGHNT and CDR2 is YYREEE (reference sequence). This CDR3 is built from 16 residues. The CDR3 region has the DNA TGTGCCAGCAGCTTTGGAGGGACAGGCTATTCCCACGAGCAGTACTTC. Protein product: CASSFGGTGYSHEQYF.

The V call is TRBV19, the J call TRBJ2-7, with D tentatively TRBD2 (6 bases). The CDR3 runs to 13 residues. Germline V gene sequence: CDR1 LNHDA, CDR2 SQIVND (reference sequence). V gave up 5 bases and J gave up 0 bases, with 8 bases separating them. The CDR3 protein is CASSWRASYEQYF. For the CDR3, the DNA is TGTGCCAGTAGTTGGAGGGCCTCCTACGAGCAGTACTTC.

The J gene is TRBJ1-1, the V gene TRBV6-5; maybe TRBD1 (6 bases). Germline CDR1 MNHEY, CDR2 SVGAGI. Trimming removed 7 bases from V and 9 bases from J, with 15 bases in between. This CDR3 spans 12 amino acids. This chain's CDR3 is CASTGTTGKAFF. As DNA, the CDR3 is TGTGCCAGCACCGGGACAACGGGTAAAGCTTTCTTT.

This clone was detected only a few times. This chain joins TRBV28 and TRBJ1-2; 8 nucleotides line up with TRBD1. V lost 2 bases to trimming and J lost 6 bases; unmatched junction nucleotides: 5. This CDR3 has 14 amino acids. From germline, CDR1 is MDHEN and CDR2 SYDVKM. The CDR3 loop reads CASSLLDRDNGYTF. In DNA, the CDR3 is TGTGCCAGCAGTTTACTGGACAGGGATAATGGCTACACCTTC.

Concerning this clone itself: Other DNA variants within this sample encode the same CDR3. The V call is TRBV12-3 or TRBV12-4, the J call TRBJ2-3; no firm D call. The length of the CDR3 is 11 residues. The germline V and J ends were trimmed by 5 bases and 5 bases, with 5 bases remaining between them. CDR3 in amino acids: CASSPRDTQYF. CDR3 sequence (DNA): TGTGCCAGCAGTCCCAGAGATACGCAGTATTTT.

The chain is built from TRBV4-1 and TRBJ2-1, with 7 positions matching TRBD1. Germline CDR1 reads MGHRA; CDR2 reads YSYEKL. This CDR3 has 16 residues. V was pared by 3 bases and J by 3 bases, with 8 bases of the junction left unmatched. The CDR3 sequence: CASSQPTGANYNEQFF. The CDR3 bases are TGCGCCAGCAGCCAGCCAACAGGGGCCAACTACAATGAGCAGTTCTTC.

This clone was counted between two and nine times. The CDR3 region is CASNPTAGARNEKLFF. Here the CDR3 DNA reads TGTGCCAGTAACCCCACCGCGGGCGCCCGAAATGAAAAACTGTTTTTT. The chain uses TRBV19 and TRBJ1-4, with unresolved D. Germline loops: CDR1 LNHDA, CDR2 SQIVND (reference sequence). The CDR3 totals 16 residues. The ends were cut back, 7 bases at V and 5 bases at J, with 20 bases in the middle.

The CDR3 sequence: CASSVGEYVNSPLHF. The CDR3 coding sequence is TGTGCCAGCAGCGTAGGAGAGTATGTGAATTCACCCCTCCACTTT. This rearrangement joins TRBV9 to TRBJ1-6; D is ambiguous. Per the germline V gene, CDR1 is SGDLS and CDR2 is YYNGEE. V dropped 0 bases and J dropped 7 bases, with 11 bases sitting between them. This CDR3 has 15 amino acids.

The chain couples TRBV27 to TRBJ1-1; 8 bases are a match to TRBD1. The ends lost 6 bases at V and 1 base at J; junction bases unmatched: 7. This CDR3 has 15 residues. Germline values: CDR1 MNHEY, CDR2 SMNVEV (reference sequence). The CDR3 region is CASSYRDRTNTEAFF. The CDR3 DNA sequence: TGTGCCAGCAGCTATAGGGACAGGACGAACACTGAAGCTTTCTTT.

The chain links TRBV2 to TRBJ1-4; no reliable D call. The CDR3 covers 15 residues. V lost 5 bases and J lost 0, with 10 bases in between. The germline V gene has CDR1 SNHLY and CDR2 FYNNEI. The CDR3 reads CASSSAWATNEKLFF. The CDR3 region has the DNA TGTGCCAGCAGTAGCGCGTGGGCAACTAATGAAAAACTGTTTTTT.

This rearrangement joins TRBV25-1 to TRBJ2-3; TRBD2 aligns across 7 bases. J was trimmed by 4 bases and V by 7 bases; bases with no gene match: 8. The germline gives CDR1 MGHDK, CDR2 SYGVNS. This CDR3 spans 14 amino acids. As DNA, the CDR3 is TGTGCCAGCAATCAGGGACTACTCGCAGATACGCAGTATTTT. As protein: CASNQGLLADTQYF.

V usage is TRBV19 and J usage is TRBJ1-2; weak D call: TRBD1 (6 bases). This CDR3 contains 14 residues. Germline CDR1 and CDR2: LNHDA and SQIVND (reference sequence). V was shortened by 1 base and J by 6 bases, with 12 bases between the two germline ends. The chain's CDR3 is CASSIANRADGYTF. The DNA for the CDR3 is TGTGCCAGTAGTATAGCAAACAGGGCGGATGGCTACACCTTC.

The chain carries TRBV11-2 and TRBJ1-2; weak D call: TRBD1 (5 bases). The V and J ends lost 4 bases and 4 bases respectively, with 19 bases between them. This CDR3 is 16 amino acids long. Germline V gene data show CDR1 as SGHAT and CDR2 as FQNNGV. This CDR3 is CASSSSPIAGIYGYTF. DNA of the CDR3: TGTGCCAGCAGCTCGTCGCCTATAGCAGGGATCTATGGCTACACCTTC.